This TCR beta chain was identified during a study of cytomegalovirus exposure and HLA in healthy donors. This CDR3 region has 13 residues. Germline CDR1 and CDR2: MNHEY and SMNVEV (reference sequence). V lost 4 bases, J lost 0 bases, and 7 bases lay in between. About this clone itself: Antigen specificity is unknown.

Primers included in the PCR were 60 Vbeta and 13 Jbeta primers. Sequenced by immunoSEQ multiplex PCR; TCRdb stores in-frame clones only, minus some. The sample comprises roughly 200,000 clones, around 86% of which are singletons, and 1% to 1.5% rests with the top ten. Findings and limits, study-wide: The classifier reportedly diagnosed cytomegalovirus status with high specificity and sensitivity. In a later analysis, at a false discovery rate of 0.05, 16,951 TCR beta sequences matched HLA alleles. Investigators reported some 150 TCR beta chains as tied to cytomegalovirus.

Sequenced material: PBMCs. The V and J genes are TRBV27 and TRBJ2-7, with unresolved D. The TCR originated in a man aged 25 to 40 in good health and CMV-seronegative. Here the CDR3 reads CASSYSNSYEQYF. The DNA for the CDR3 is TGTGCCAGCAGTTACAGTAACTCCTACGAGCAGTACTTC.